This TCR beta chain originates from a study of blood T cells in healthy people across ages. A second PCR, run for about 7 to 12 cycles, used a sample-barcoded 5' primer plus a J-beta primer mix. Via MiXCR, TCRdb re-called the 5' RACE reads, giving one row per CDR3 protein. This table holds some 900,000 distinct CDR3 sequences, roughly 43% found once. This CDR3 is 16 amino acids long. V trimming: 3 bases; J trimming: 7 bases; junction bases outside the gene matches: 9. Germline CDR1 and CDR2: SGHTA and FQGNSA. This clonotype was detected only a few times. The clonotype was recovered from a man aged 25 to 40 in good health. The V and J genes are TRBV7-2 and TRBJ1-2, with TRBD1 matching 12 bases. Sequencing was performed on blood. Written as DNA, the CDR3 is TGTGCCAGCAGCTTTCCGGGACAGGGGGCGATTACTGGCTACACCTTC. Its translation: CASSFPGQGAITGYTF. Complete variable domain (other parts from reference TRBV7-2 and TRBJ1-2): GAGVSQSPSNKVTEKGKDVELRCDPISGHTALYWYRQSLGQGLEFLIYFQGNSAPDKSGLPSDRFSAERTGGSVSTLTIQRTQQEDSAVYLCASSFPGQGAITGYTFGSGTRLTVV.